The 2 T cell receptor beta chains below all came from one sample that was sequenced in a study of regulatory T cells in long-lasting Graves disease. The time point is: newly diagnosed GD, antithyroid drugs for less than 3 months. RNA from PBMCs was the source of the TCR library. Arm-PCR with iRepertoire HTBI primers amplified the CDR3 regions for these TCR beta libraries. TCRdb re-called the multiplex PCR reads through MiXCR, storing one row per CDR3 protein. The sample gives almost 450,000 distinct CDR3 sequences, 16% of which show up once; around 10% is in the top ten. A further study also used this sample, focusing on T cells in Graves' hyperthyroidism and ophthalmopathy.

The material sequenced was peripheral blood mononuclear cells (PBMCs), taken at new diagnosis, from a patient treated with antithyroid drugs. These receptors came from a woman younger than 45 with Graves disease.

This clonotype was seen many times. The chain joins TRBV20-1 to TRBJ2-1; 8 bases agree with TRBD2. The germline gives CDR1 DFQATT, CDR2 SNEGSKA (reference sequence). V lost 3 bases and J lost 7; bases outside the gene matches: 17. The CDR3 consists of 17 residues. Here the CDR3 reads CSASRLSGILPRNEQFF. CDR3 nucleotides: TGCAGTGCTAGTCGACTTAGCGGGATTCTGCCCAGGAATGAGCAGTTCTTC.

This clonotype has ten or more counts. The rearrangement joins TRBV20-1 to TRBJ2-1, with D hard to call. Trimming stripped 7 bases from V and 4 bases from J, with 14 bases between. The CDR3 covers 13 residues. CDR1 DFQATT and CDR2 SNEGSKA come from the germline V gene (reference sequence). In DNA, the CDR3 is TGCAGTGGTGCTGGGGAACTATACAATGAGCAGTTCTTC. This codes for CSGAGELYNEQFF.